This T cell receptor beta chain was retrieved from a study of identical twins. TCRdb called the 5' RACE reads again in MiXCR, with one record for every CDR3 protein. This table holds approximately 190,000 distinct CDR3 sequences, roughly 15% found once. This same sample was also part of a study on T cells expressing NK-cell markers.

The sequence was obtained from a woman aged 18-35 years in good health. The sample taken for sequencing was CD8+ T cells sorted from blood.

The chain's CDR3 is CASSERDLGLPEQFF. Written as DNA, the CDR3 is TGTGCCAGCAGTGAGAGGGACTTGGGGTTACCTGAGCAGTTCTTC. This chain joins TRBV25-1 and TRBJ2-1; tentatively, D is TRBD2 (6 bases). From germline, CDR1 is MGHDK and CDR2 SYGVNS. V lost 3 bases and J 9 bases, leaving 18 bases between the germline ends. The CDR3 totals 15 residues.